This is a list of T cell receptor beta chains from one sample in a study of Graves' ophthalmopathy and Graves' hyperthyroidism. TCRdb called the multiplex PCR reads again in MiXCR, with one record for every CDR3 protein. The table has 200,000 to 250,000 distinct CDR3 sequences, 20% to 25% seen once. Sequencing input: peripheral blood. The origin of the receptors is a woman in her fifties or sixties with Graves' ophthalmopathy. The CDR3 runs from the conserved cysteine through the conserved F or W. Fields, in order: D gene, clone size, V gene, J gene, CDR3 protein, CDR3 DNA. A D gene is named only where the DNA matches it firmly. Size tells how often a clone was seen (once, few, many) or the class of an expanded clone, and some rows leave it out.

TRBD2	NA	TRBV30	TRBJ2-3	CAWSPSGRPADTQYF	TGTGCCTGGAGTCCTAGCGGGCGCCCCGCCGATACGCAGTATTTT
TRBD1	many	TRBV5-1	TRBJ2-7	CASSLRQGHGTYEQYF	TGCGCCAGCAGCTTACGACAGGGTCATGGGACCTACGAGCAGTACTTC
TRBD1	many	TRBV11-2	TRBJ1-1	CASSLWTGGANTEAFF	TGTGCCAGCAGCCTTTGGACAGGGGGCGCGAACACTGAAGCTTTCTTT
NA	many	TRBV7-9	TRBJ1-1	CASSFDVGAEAFF	TGTGCCAGCAGCTTTGACGTTGGGGCGGAAGCTTTCTTT
TRBD2	many	TRBV18	TRBJ2-4	CASDRSGNGENIQYF	TGTGCCAGTGACCGGAGCGGGAATGGGGAAAACATTCAGTACTTC
TRBD1	NA	TRBV24-1	TRBJ2-2	CATSPGQGTTGELFF	TGTGCCACCAGTCCGGGACAGGGGACCACCGGGGAGCTGTTTTTT
TRBD2	many	TRBV20-1	TRBJ2-4	CSAPASGGATKNIQYF	TGCAGTGCGCCGGCTAGCGGTGGGGCGACCAAAAACATTCAGTACTTC
NA	many	TRBV14	TRBJ2-5	CASSQEPALARETQYF	TGTGCCAGCAGCCAAGAACCCGCCCTCGCAAGGGAGACCCAGTACTTC
NA	NA	TRBV6-1	TRBJ1-1	CASIERGEAFF	TGTGCCAGCATAGAACGGGGGGAAGCTTTCTTT
NA	many	TRBV28	TRBJ1-5	CASMGTLGGNQPQHF	TGTGCCAGCATGGGTACCTTGGGAGGCAATCAGCCCCAGCATTTT